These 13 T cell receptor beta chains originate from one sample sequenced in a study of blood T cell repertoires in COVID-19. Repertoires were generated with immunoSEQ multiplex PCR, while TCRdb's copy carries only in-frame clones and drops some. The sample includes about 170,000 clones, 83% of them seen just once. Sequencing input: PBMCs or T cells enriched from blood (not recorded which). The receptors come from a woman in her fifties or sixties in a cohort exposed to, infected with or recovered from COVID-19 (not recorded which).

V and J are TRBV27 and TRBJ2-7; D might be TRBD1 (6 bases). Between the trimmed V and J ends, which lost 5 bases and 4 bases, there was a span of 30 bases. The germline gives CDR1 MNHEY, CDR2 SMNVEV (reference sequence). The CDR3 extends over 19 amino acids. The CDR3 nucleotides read TGTGCCAGCAGTCCAGGCCCGGGTTGGTATGGGGGCCGCTTATACGAGCAGTACTTC. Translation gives CASSPGPGWYGGRLYEQYF.

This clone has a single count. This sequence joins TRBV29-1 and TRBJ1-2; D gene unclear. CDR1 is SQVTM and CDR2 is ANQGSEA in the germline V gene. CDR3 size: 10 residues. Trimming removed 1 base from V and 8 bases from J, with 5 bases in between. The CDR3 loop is CSVEVRGYTF. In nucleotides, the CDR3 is TGCAGCGTTGAAGTGCGCGGCTACACCTTC.

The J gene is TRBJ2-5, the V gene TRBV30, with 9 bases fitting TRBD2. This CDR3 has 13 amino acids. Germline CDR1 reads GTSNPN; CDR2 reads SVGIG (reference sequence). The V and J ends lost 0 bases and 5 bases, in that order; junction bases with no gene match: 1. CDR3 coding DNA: TGTGCCTGGAGTGTAAGCGGGGGGGAGACCCAGTACTTC. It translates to CAWSVSGGETQYF.

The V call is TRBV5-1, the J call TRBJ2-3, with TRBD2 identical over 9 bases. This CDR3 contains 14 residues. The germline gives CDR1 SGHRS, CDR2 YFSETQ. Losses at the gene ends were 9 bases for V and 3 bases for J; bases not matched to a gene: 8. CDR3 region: CATRKAGGTDTQYF. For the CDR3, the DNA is TGCGCCACACGTAAGGCGGGAGGGACAGATACGCAGTATTTT.

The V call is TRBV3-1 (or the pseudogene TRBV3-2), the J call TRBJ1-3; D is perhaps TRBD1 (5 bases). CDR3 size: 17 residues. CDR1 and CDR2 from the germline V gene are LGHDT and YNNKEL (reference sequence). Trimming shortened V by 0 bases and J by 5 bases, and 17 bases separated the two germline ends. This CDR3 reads CASSQDRRGNQRNTIYF. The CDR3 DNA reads TGTGCCAGCAGCCAAGATAGGAGGGGTAATCAGAGAAACACCATATATTTT.

As DNA, the CDR3 is TGTGCCACCAGTGAGCAGGGGGCAGATGAGCAGTTCTTC. It encodes CATSEQGADEQFF. The chain carries TRBV24-1 and TRBJ2-1, with 8 positions matching TRBD1. Germline V gene data show CDR1 as KGHDR and CDR2 as SFDVKD. The CDR3 totals 13 residues. V shed 4 bases, J shed 8 bases, and the junction held 3 bases outside the gene matches.

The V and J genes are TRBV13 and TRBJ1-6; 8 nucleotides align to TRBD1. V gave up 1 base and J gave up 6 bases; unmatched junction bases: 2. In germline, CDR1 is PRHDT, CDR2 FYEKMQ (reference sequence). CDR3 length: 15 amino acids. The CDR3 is CASSLAGTGNSPLHF. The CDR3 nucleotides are TGTGCCAGCAGCTTAGCCGGGACAGGTAATTCACCCCTCCACTTT.

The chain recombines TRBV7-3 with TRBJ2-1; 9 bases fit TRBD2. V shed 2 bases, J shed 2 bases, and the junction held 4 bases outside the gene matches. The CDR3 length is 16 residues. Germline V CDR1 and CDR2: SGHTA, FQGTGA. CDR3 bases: TGTGCCAGCAGCTTATCTAGCGGGGTCGCCTACAATGAGCAGTTCTTC. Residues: CASSLSSGVAYNEQFF.

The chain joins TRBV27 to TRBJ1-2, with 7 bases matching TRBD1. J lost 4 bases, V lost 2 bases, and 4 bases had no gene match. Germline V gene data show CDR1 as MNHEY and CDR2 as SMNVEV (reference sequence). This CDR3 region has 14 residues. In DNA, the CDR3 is TGTGCCAGCAGTTTACGACAGGGAGGCTATGGCTACACCTTC. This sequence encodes CASSLRQGGYGYTF.

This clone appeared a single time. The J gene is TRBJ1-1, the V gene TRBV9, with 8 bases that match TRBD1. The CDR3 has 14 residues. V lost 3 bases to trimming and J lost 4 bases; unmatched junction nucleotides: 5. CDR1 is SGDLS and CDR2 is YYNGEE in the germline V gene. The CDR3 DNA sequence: TGTGCCAGCAGCGCCAGGGGGCAGGTCACTGAAGCTTTCTTT. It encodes CASSARGQVTEAFF.

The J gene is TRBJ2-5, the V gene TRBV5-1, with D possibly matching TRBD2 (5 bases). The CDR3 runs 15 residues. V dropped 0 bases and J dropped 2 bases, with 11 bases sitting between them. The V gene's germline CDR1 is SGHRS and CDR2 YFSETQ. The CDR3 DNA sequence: TGCGCCAGCAGCTTGGGACCTACGGGGCAAGAGACCCAGTACTTC. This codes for CASSLGPTGQETQYF.

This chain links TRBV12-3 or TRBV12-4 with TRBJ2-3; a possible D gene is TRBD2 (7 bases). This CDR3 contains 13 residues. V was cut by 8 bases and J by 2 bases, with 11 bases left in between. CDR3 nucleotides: TGTGCCAGCGGGCGGGGGCCCACAGATACGCAGTATTTT. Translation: CASGRGPTDTQYF.

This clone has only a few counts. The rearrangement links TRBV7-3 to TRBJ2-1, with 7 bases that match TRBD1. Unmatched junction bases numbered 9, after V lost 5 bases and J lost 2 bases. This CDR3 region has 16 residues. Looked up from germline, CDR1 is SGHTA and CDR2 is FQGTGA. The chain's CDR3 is CASSITGTETYNEQFF. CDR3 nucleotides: TGTGCCAGCAGCATCACCGGGACAGAGACCTACAATGAGCAGTTCTTC.